These 29 T cell receptor beta chains share one sample of origin, sequenced in a study of cytomegalovirus exposure and HLA in healthy donors. With 60 Vbeta and 13 Jbeta primers, the PCR was carried out. Using immunoSEQ multiplex PCR, the repertoire was profiled, and TCRdb retains in-frame clones only, with some absent. The data contain approximately 200,000 clones, about 69% of them singletons. The sample consisted of PBMCs. The receptors were sampled from a man aged 30 to 45 in good health and CMV-seropositive.

The chain recombines TRBV6-4 with TRBJ2-1; 8 nucleotides match TRBD1. After removal of 5 bases from V and 8 bases from J, the junction contained 8 bases not matched to a gene. Germline lookup yields CDR1 MRHNA and CDR2 SNTAGT. This CDR3 has 14 residues. The CDR3 region is CASSFQGASDEQFF. The CDR3 DNA reads TGTGCCAGCAGTTTCCAGGGGGCAAGCGATGAGCAGTTCTTC.

This chain uses TRBV27 with TRBJ2-5; D is undetermined. V was clipped by 3 bases and J by 2 bases, with 7 bases between them. Germline assignment: CDR1 MNHEY and CDR2 SMNVEV (reference sequence). This CDR3 is built from 13 residues. CDR3 sequence reads: CASSLRLQETQYF. DNA for the CDR3: TGTGCCAGCAGTTTGCGGTTACAAGAGACCCAGTACTTC.

This clone appeared a single time. In nucleotides, the CDR3 is TGTGCCAGCTCACCACAGGAGGGGATGAGAGGAAACACCATATATTTT. As protein: CASSPQEGMRGNTIYF. V usage is TRBV18 and J usage is TRBJ1-3, with D perhaps TRBD1 (5 bases). The CDR3 is 16 amino acids. V was shortened by 1 base and J by 4 bases, with 14 bases between the two germline ends. Germline V gene data show CDR1 as KGHSH and CDR2 as LQKENI.

The chain combines TRBV4-3 with TRBJ1-3, with D maybe TRBD1 (6 bases). With 4 bases removed from V and 0 bases from J, the gap between germline ends came to 7 bases. The CDR3 loop spans 14 amino acids. Germline V CDR1 and CDR2: LGHNA, YSLEER. CDR3 amino acids: CASSPDSSGNTIYF. The CDR3 nucleotides are TGCGCCAGCAGCCCGGACAGCTCTGGAAACACCATATATTTT.

The chain has TRBV5-6 and TRBJ1-1; D unresolved. The germline V gene has CDR1 SGHDT and CDR2 YYEEEE. This CDR3 is 13 amino acids long. V gave up 9 bases and J gave up 4 bases, with 16 bases separating them. Written as DNA, the CDR3 is TGTGCCACCATGACCGGGTTTGGCACTGAAGCTTTCTTT. Amino acids: CATMTGFGTEAFF.

This chain connects TRBV28 to TRBJ1-3; possible D gene TRBD1, 5 bases. The CDR3 is made up of 16 amino acids. V gave up 7 bases and J gave up 4 bases, with 20 bases separating them. CDR1 and CDR2 (germline): MDHEN, SYDVKM. CDR3 loop: CASTYRVPGGGNTIYF. In DNA, the CDR3 is TGTGCCAGCACTTACCGGGTTCCCGGGGGGGGAAACACCATATATTTT.

The V call is TRBV5-1, the J call TRBJ2-1; a possible D gene is TRBD2 (6 bases). CDR1 is SGHRS, CDR2 YFSETQ, per germline. This CDR3 has 15 amino acids. The germline V and J ends were trimmed by 7 bases and 4 bases, with 18 bases remaining between them. CDR3 in amino acids: CASFPRERAYNEQFF. Written as DNA, the CDR3 is TGCGCCAGCTTCCCCCGAGAGCGGGCTTACAATGAGCAGTTCTTC.

The chain is built from TRBV7-9 and TRBJ2-2, with 7 bases matching TRBD1. The CDR3 has 14 residues. V dropped 5 bases and J dropped 5; count of bases not matched to a gene: 5. The germline CDR1 and CDR2 sequences are SEHNR and FQNEAQ (reference sequence). As DNA, the CDR3 is TGTGCCAGCAGCCTGGGACAGTCTACCGGGGAGCTGTTTTTT. It translates to CASSLGQSTGELFF.

In its sample, this clone was seen a few times. This rearrangement joins TRBV7-2 to TRBJ1-1, with D possibly being TRBD1 (6 bases). CDR1 is SGHTA and CDR2 is FQGNSA in the germline V gene. The CDR3 has 15 residues. The V end was cut by 4 bases, the J end by 1 base, with 13 bases between. CDR3 residues: CASSSQGRKNTEAFF. The CDR3 DNA reads TGTGCCAGCAGCTCCCAGGGGAGAAAGAACACTGAAGCTTTCTTT.

With respect to this clone: One junction end does not reproduce the germline sequence, and a read error may be involved. The V gene is TRBV7-9, the J gene TRBJ2-7; D is unclear. The CDR3 spans 13 residues. Germline CDR1 is SEHNR and CDR2 is FQNEAQ (reference sequence). CDR3 nucleotide sequence: TGTTCCAGCAGCTTAAGCCCGATCTACGAGCAGTACTTC. Its translation: CSSSLSPIYEQYF.

The chain employs TRBV5-8 and TRBJ1-5; 8 bases agree with TRBD1. The V and J ends lost 3 bases and 3 bases, in that order; junction bases with no gene match: 8. The CDR3 covers 16 residues. The V gene's germline CDR1 is SGHTS and CDR2 YDEGEE. CDR3 in amino acids: CASSSGTGAFNQPQHF. CDR3 sequence (DNA): TGTGCCAGCAGCTCCGGGACAGGAGCTTTCAATCAGCCCCAGCATTTT. The whole variable domain, filled in from reference TRBV5-8 and TRBJ1-5, reads EAGVTQSPTHLIKTRGQQATLRCSPISGHTSVYWYQQALGLGLQFLLWYDEGEERNRGNFPPRFSGRQFPNYSSELNVNALELEDSALYLCASSSGTGAFNQPQHFGDGTRLSIL.

The chain employs TRBV29-1 and TRBJ2-7, with TRBD2 identical over 8 bases. The CDR3 has 14 residues. Germline CDR1 is SQVTM and CDR2 is ANQGSEA. The trim removed 5 bases at V and 3 bases at J, leaving 9 bases unmatched. The CDR3: CSVRKAGASYEQYF. CDR3 bases: TGCAGCGTTCGGAAAGCGGGGGCCAGCTACGAGCAGTACTTC.

This chain uses TRBV27 with TRBJ2-1; a weak D match, TRBD1 (5 bases). CDR1 and CDR2 (germline): MNHEY, SMNVEV (reference sequence). The CDR3 length is 14 residues. V shed 5 bases and J shed 6 bases, with 14 bases lying between them. DNA of the CDR3: TGTGCCAGCAGTGGTCAGGGATTTGGCAATGAGCAGTTCTTC. Protein sequence: CASSGQGFGNEQFF.

The chain has TRBV9 and TRBJ2-7; 8 bases map to TRBD1. Looked up from germline, CDR1 is SGDLS and CDR2 is YYNGEE. CDR3 length equals 15 residues. Trimming at V came to 0 bases and at J to 2 bases, leaving 4 bases not matched to a gene. CDR3 nucleotide sequence: TGTGCCAGCAGCGTAGGGGGACAGGCCACCTACGAGCAGTACTTC. Translation: CASSVGGQATYEQYF.

The sample holds a few counts of this clone. The chain carries TRBV27 and TRBJ2-1; 11 nucleotides align to TRBD2. The length of the CDR3 is 16 residues. V dropped 3 bases and J dropped 7; count of bases not matched to a gene: 8. Germline CDR1 MNHEY, CDR2 SMNVEV (reference sequence). The CDR3: CASSFFTSGRSNEQFF. The CDR3, as DNA: TGTGCCAGCAGTTTTTTCACTAGCGGGAGATCAAATGAGCAGTTCTTC.

This clone was detected only a few times. V usage is TRBV14 and J usage is TRBJ2-3; TRBD2 aligns across 7 bases. Unmatched junction bases numbered 9, after V lost 4 bases and J lost 5 bases. CDR1 is SGHDN, CDR2 FVKESK, per germline. CDR3 length: 15 amino acids. CDR3 nucleotide sequence: TGTGCCAGCAGCCCCCCTAGCGGACCACAAGATACGCAGTATTTT. Its translation: CASSPPSGPQDTQYF. Based on the CDR3 plus reference TRBV14 and TRBJ2-3, the full variable domain is EAGVTQFPSHSVIEKGQTVTLRCDPISGHDNLYWYRRVMGKEIKFLLHFVKESKQDESGMPNNRFLAERTGGTYSTLKVQPAELEDSGVYFCASSPPSGPQDTQYFGPGTRLTVL.

This chain uses TRBV19 with TRBJ2-1; 8 bases line up with TRBD2. The CDR3 runs 12 residues. The germline V gene encodes CDR1 LNHDA and CDR2 SQIVND (reference sequence). V shed 5 bases, J shed 10 bases, and the junction held 4 bases outside the gene matches. The CDR3 DNA sequence: TGTGCCAGTAGTTCCCGACTAGCGGAGCAGTTCTTC. As protein: CASSSRLAEQFF.

This clone was recorded only once. This sequence joins TRBV19 and TRBJ2-3, with D maybe TRBD2 (6 bases). V was cut by 5 bases and J by 5 bases, with 11 bases left in between. This CDR3 contains 13 residues. Germline CDR1 LNHDA, CDR2 SQIVND (reference sequence). DNA of the CDR3: TGTGCCAGTAGTGCTAGCGCAGTAGATACGCAGTATTTT. It codes for CASSASAVDTQYF.

V is TRBV29-1 and J is TRBJ1-4; 8 positions agree with TRBD1. CDR3 length: 13 residues. With 0 bases clipped from V and 8 bases from J, the junction kept 2 bases outside the gene matches. CDR1 and CDR2 (germline): SQVTM, ANQGSEA. CDR3 residues: CSVEDRGREKLFF. The CDR3 DNA sequence: TGCAGCGTTGAAGACAGGGGGCGCGAAAAACTGTTTTTT. Drawing the rest from reference TRBV29-1 and TRBJ1-4, the complete variable domain is SAVISQKPSRDICQRGTSLTIQCQVDSQVTMMFWYRQQPGQSLTLIATANQGSEATYESGFVIDKFPISRPNLTFSTLTVSNMSPEDSSIYLCSVEDRGREKLFFGSGTQLSVL.

This clone was recorded once. V usage is TRBV11-2 and J usage is TRBJ2-3; no definite D call. The germline V gene has CDR1 SGHAT and CDR2 FQNNGV. V lost 5 bases to trimming and J lost 3 bases, with 6 bases between them. The CDR3 has 12 amino acids. CDR3 protein: CASSPVTDTQYF. The CDR3 DNA reads as TGTGCCAGCAGCCCCGTAACAGATACGCAGTATTTT.

For the CDR3, the DNA is TGCGCCAGCAGTGGAAGCGGGACCTCCTACGAGCAGTACTTC. It encodes CASSGSGTSYEQYF. This chain uses TRBV10-2 with TRBJ2-7; 7 positions match TRBD2. The ends lost 4 bases at V and 0 bases at J; junction bases unmatched: 3. Germline V lookup: CDR1 WSHSY, CDR2 SAAADI. CDR3 size: 14 residues.

The J gene is TRBJ2-1, the V gene TRBV6-6; TRBD2 matches at 10 bases. After removal of 5 bases from V and 8 bases from J, the junction contained 6 bases not matched to a gene. CDR1 is MNHNY, CDR2 SVGAGI, per germline (reference sequence). The CDR3 has 14 amino acids. The CDR3 coding sequence is TGTGCCAGCAGTCCCAGAGCGGGGGGGCATGAGCAGTTCTTC. Encoded protein: CASSPRAGGHEQFF.

The chain links TRBV18 to TRBJ2-7; 7 nucleotides line up with TRBD1. Germline lookup yields CDR1 KGHSH and CDR2 LQKENI. This CDR3 contains 13 residues. The V gene end was trimmed by 3 bases and the J gene end by 2 bases; junction bases not matched to a gene: 1. CDR3: CASSPQGAYEQYF. The DNA for the CDR3 is TGTGCCAGCTCACCCCAGGGGGCCTACGAGCAGTACTTC.

The V call is TRBV27, the J call TRBJ2-3; TRBD2 agrees at 8 bases. The germline V gene has CDR1 MNHEY and CDR2 SMNVEV (reference sequence). The V segment lost 3 bases and the J segment 5 bases; nucleotides outside the gene matches: 7. The CDR3 length is 15 residues. The CDR3 reads CASSFGREVVDTQYF. The CDR3 DNA sequence: TGTGCCAGCAGTTTTGGGCGGGAGGTGGTAGATACGCAGTATTTT.

As concerns this clone: One junction end does not reproduce the germline sequence, and a read error may be involved. CDR3 DNA sequence: TGTGCCACCAGCAGAGGTGAGGGCCGGAGGACAGCGACGGACGGGGTTTTT. It codes for CATSRGEGRRTATDGVF. The V call is TRBV15, the J call TRBJ1-4; tentative D call: TRBD1 (6 bases). Germline CDR1 and CDR2: LNHNV and YYDKDF (reference sequence). The CDR3 is 17 amino acids. Based on the CDR3 plus reference TRBV15 and TRBJ1-4, the full variable domain is DAMVIQNPRYQVTQFGKPVTLSCSQTLNHNVMYWYQQKSSQAPKLLFHYYDKDFNNEADTPDNFQSRRPNTSFCFLDIRSPGLGDTAMYLCATSRGEGRRTATDGVFGSGTQLSVL.

The V and J genes are TRBV5-5 and TRBJ2-7, with 8 bases identical to TRBD1. Germline CDR1 is SGHKS and CDR2 is YYEKEE (reference sequence). Trimming cost V 2 bases and J 3 bases; bases outside gene matches: 4. The CDR3 has 14 residues. This chain's CDR3 is CASSLTGGDYEQYF. The CDR3 nucleotides are TGTGCCAGCAGCTTAACAGGGGGTGACTACGAGCAGTACTTC. The full variable domain, in which reference TRBV5-5 and TRBJ2-7 provide the parts outside the CDR3, is DAGVTQSPTHLIKTRGQQVTLRCSPISGHKSVSWYQQVLGQGPQFIFQYYEKEERGRGNFPDRFSARQFPNYSSELNVNALLLGDSALYLCASSLTGGDYEQYFGPGTRLTVT.

The gene calls are TRBV20-1 and TRBJ2-5; D is possibly TRBD1 (5 bases). V gave up 3 bases and J gave up 7 bases, with 9 bases separating them. This CDR3 spans 11 amino acids. The V gene's germline CDR1 is DFQATT and CDR2 SNEGSKA (reference sequence). CDR3 amino acids: CSARWGGTQYF. The CDR3 nucleotides read TGCAGTGCTAGGTGGGGCGGGACCCAGTACTTC.

The V call is TRBV7-9, the J call TRBJ2-7; D possibly corresponds to TRBD2 (7 bases). The germline CDR1 and CDR2 sequences are SEHNR and FQNEAQ (reference sequence). This CDR3 comprises 15 residues. The ends were cut back, 5 bases at V and 4 bases at J, with 18 bases in the middle. CDR3 region: CASSPEGGRKYEQYF. CDR3 DNA sequence: TGTGCCAGCAGCCCGGAGGGGGGGCGCAAATACGAGCAGTACTTC.

The chain employs TRBV19 and TRBJ2-2; D ambiguous. Germline CDR1 LNHDA, CDR2 SQIVND (reference sequence). The V end was cut by 7 bases, the J end by 2 bases, with 5 bases between. The CDR3 length is 12 residues. CDR3: CASNKNTGELFF. The CDR3 DNA reads as TGTGCCAGTAATAAAAACACCGGGGAGCTGTTTTTT.